Shown below are 20 T cell receptor beta chains from a single sample sequenced in a study of control samples from healthy donors and cancer patients. The assay was immunoSEQ multiplex PCR, and TCRdb's table has in-frame clones only and misses some. The sample lists around 180,000 clones, around 88% occurring once. Sequences were obtained from blood. The receptors derive from a woman under 40 in good health.

This chain connects TRBV2 to TRBJ1-4, with a tentative D call TRBD1 (5 bases). CDR3 size: 14 residues. Germline assignment: CDR1 SNHLY and CDR2 FYNNEI. Deletions cut 3 bases from V and 8 bases from J, with 13 bases between. The CDR3 reads CASSDFGRAEKLFF. In nucleotides, the CDR3 is TGTGCCAGCAGTGATTTCGGCAGGGCCGAAAAACTGTTTTTT.

The genes are TRBV25-1 and TRBJ2-2, with D unclear. This CDR3 has 12 amino acids. Germline values: CDR1 MGHDK, CDR2 SYGVNS. V shed 6 bases and J shed 2 bases, with 4 bases lying between them. Here the CDR3 reads CASRSNTGELFF. In DNA, the CDR3 is TGTGCCAGCAGGTCTAACACCGGGGAGCTGTTTTTT.

This clone was observed a single time. The rearrangement uses TRBV19 and TRBJ2-7; unclear D gene. Looked up from germline, CDR1 is LNHDA and CDR2 is SQIVND (reference sequence). The length of the CDR3 is 12 residues. Trimming left V 5 bases short and J 6 bases short, with 11 bases between. This CDR3 is CASSCIGCEQYV. CDR3 DNA sequence: TGTGCCAGTAGTTGTATTGGATGCGAGCAGTACGTC.

The chain uses TRBV2 and TRBJ2-2; D tentatively reads TRBD1 or TRBD2 (5 bases each). Looked up from germline, CDR1 is SNHLY and CDR2 is FYNNEI. Between the trimmed V and J ends, which lost 6 bases and 6 bases, there was a span of 17 bases. The CDR3 length is 15 residues. The CDR3 spells CASSILSLGAGELFF. DNA for the CDR3: TGTGCCAGCAGCATCCTATCGTTGGGGGCCGGGGAGCTGTTTTTT.

The V call is TRBV4-2, the J call TRBJ1-2, with D tentatively TRBD1 (6 bases). CDR1 and CDR2 (germline): LGHNA, YNFKEQ. V shed 0 bases and J shed 7 bases, with 9 bases lying between them. The CDR3 has 13 amino acids. Written as DNA, the CDR3 is TGTGCCAGCAGCCAAGATAGGGACACTGGCTACACCTTC. Amino acids: CASSQDRDTGYTF.

The V and J genes are TRBV5-1 and TRBJ1-2; possible D gene TRBD1, 6 bases. Trimming stripped 4 bases from V and 4 bases from J, with 14 bases between. Germline V gives CDR1 SGHRS, CDR2 YFSETQ. The CDR3 is 14 amino acids. CDR3 coding DNA: TGCGCCAGCAGCCAACAGACAGGCCTCTATGGCTACACCTTC. Amino acid sequence: CASSQQTGLYGYTF.

CDR3 amino acids: CATSDLGSTGELFF. In DNA, the CDR3 is TGTGCCACCAGTGATTTAGGCAGCACCGGGGAGCTGTTTTTT. The genes are TRBV24-1 and TRBJ2-2; D is undetermined. CDR3 length: 14 residues. Germline V CDR1 and CDR2: KGHDR, SFDVKD. Trimming removed 1 base at V and 4 bases at J, with 6 bases between.

The chain joins TRBV5-4 to TRBJ2-3; D is unresolved. CDR3 length: 15 residues. Germline values: CDR1 SGHNT, CDR2 YYREEE (reference sequence). The V end was cut by 3 bases, the J end by 5 bases, with 16 bases between. The CDR3 bases are TGTGCCAGCAGCTCGATAGCCCAATCCAGAGATACGCAGTATTTT. The encoded protein is CASSSIAQSRDTQYF.

The genes are TRBV4-1 and TRBJ2-5, with TRBD2 identical over 11 bases. Germline trimming cut 4 bases from V and 5 bases from J; bases unmatched to any gene: 15. The CDR3 has 18 residues. From germline, CDR1 is MGHRA and CDR2 YSYEKL. The CDR3 bases are TGCGCCAGCAGCCCGTCACTAGCGGGAGAGGGTCTGGGGGAGACCCAGTACTTC. As protein: CASSPSLAGEGLGETQYF.

The rearrangement links TRBV7-9 to TRBJ2-1; possible D gene TRBD1, 5 bases. This CDR3 has 14 amino acids. Deletions cut 3 bases from V and 5 bases from J, with 11 bases between. The germline gives CDR1 SEHNR, CDR2 FQNEAQ (reference sequence). Written as DNA, the CDR3 is TGTGCCAGCAGCTTGGTTCAGGGTGACAATGAGCAGTTCTTC. Translating it yields CASSLVQGDNEQFF.

The chain uses TRBV5-4 and TRBJ1-2; a possible D gene is TRBD1 (6 bases). This CDR3 comprises 13 residues. Trimming took 4 bases from V and 8 from J, leaving 15 bases between them. From germline, CDR1 is SGHNT and CDR2 YYREEE (reference sequence). CDR3 sequence reads: CASSRQVAEGYTF. The CDR3, as DNA: TGTGCCAGCAGCCGACAGGTCGCGGAGGGCTACACCTTC.

The chain combines TRBV2 with TRBJ2-1, with a tentative D call TRBD1 (5 bases). The CDR3 is made up of 14 amino acids. Per the germline V gene, CDR1 is SNHLY and CDR2 is FYNNEI. The V end was cut by 6 bases, the J end by 0 bases, with 9 bases between. The CDR3 loop reads CASRAQGSYNEQFF. The CDR3 DNA is TGTGCCAGCAGGGCTCAGGGCTCCTACAATGAGCAGTTCTTC.

The chain has TRBV5-1 and TRBJ2-3; 7 bases line up with TRBD1. Trimming cost V 4 bases and J 2 bases; bases outside gene matches: 7. Germline V lookup: CDR1 SGHRS, CDR2 YFSETQ. The CDR3 covers 15 residues. CDR3 region: CASSLDRSYTDTQYF. The CDR3 coding sequence is TGCGCCAGCAGCCTGGACAGGTCATACACAGATACGCAGTATTTT.

V usage is TRBV5-1 and J usage is TRBJ1-1, with D possibly being TRBD1 (6 bases). Trimming removed 0 bases from V and 3 bases from J, with 9 bases in between. The CDR3 loop spans 14 amino acids. Germline CDR1 SGHRS, CDR2 YFSETQ. The CDR3 reads CASSLGQGYTEAFF. CDR3 DNA: TGCGCCAGCAGCTTGGGTCAGGGGTACACTGAAGCTTTCTTT.

The chain combines TRBV5-8 with TRBJ1-2; no clear D gene. The V gene's germline CDR1 is SGHTS and CDR2 YDEGEE. CDR3 length: 14 residues. V lost 2 bases, J lost 0 bases, and 8 bases lay in between. The CDR3: CASSFGKANYGYTF. For the CDR3, the DNA is TGTGCCAGCAGCTTCGGGAAAGCTAACTATGGCTACACCTTC.

This chain uses TRBV5-1 with TRBJ2-2; 7 nucleotides align to TRBD1. The CDR3 contains 14 residues. Germline CDR1 SGHRS, CDR2 YFSETQ. V lost 7 bases, J lost 6 bases, and 9 bases stayed unmatched. The CDR3 sequence is CASSLQGQSGELFF. As DNA, the CDR3 is TGCGCCAGCTCCTTACAGGGACAGTCCGGGGAGCTGTTTTTT.

The V gene is TRBV6-6, the J gene TRBJ2-2; D is undetermined. Germline V gives CDR1 MNHNY, CDR2 SVGAGI (reference sequence). This CDR3 has 15 amino acids. V was clipped by 2 bases and J by 0 bases, with 7 bases between them. The CDR3 nucleotides read TGTGCCAGCAGTTACACCCCATCGAACACCGGGGAGCTGTTTTTT. This sequence encodes CASSYTPSNTGELFF.

The gene calls are TRBV25-1 and TRBJ2-6, with D perhaps TRBD2 (5 bases). This CDR3 is 17 amino acids long. With 2 bases removed from V and 0 bases from J, the gap between germline ends came to 11 bases. Germline CDR1 is MGHDK and CDR2 is SYGVNS. The CDR3 DNA follows: TGTGCCAGCAGTGAAGGAGGCTACGGCTCTGGGGCCAACGTCCTGACTTTC. This encodes CASSEGGYGSGANVLTF.

The V call is TRBV7-2, the J call TRBJ1-4, with TRBD1 identical over 11 bases. The V and J ends lost 4 bases and 7 bases, in that order; junction bases with no gene match: 5. The germline gives CDR1 SGHTA, CDR2 FQGNSA. This CDR3 has 15 residues. The CDR3 spells CASSWTGGEGEKLFF. CDR3 in DNA: TGTGCCAGCAGCTGGACAGGGGGCGAAGGTGAAAAACTGTTTTTT.

CDR3 DNA: TGTGCCAGCAGCTCTCGGACAGGGGTCACCGGGGAGCTGTTTTTT. Its protein product is CASSSRTGVTGELFF. This rearrangement joins TRBV7-9 to TRBJ2-2, with 9 bases lining up with TRBD1. The CDR3 is 15 amino acids. Per the germline V gene, CDR1 is SEHNR and CDR2 is FQNEAQ (reference sequence). The J segment lost 4 bases and the V segment lost 4 bases, leaving 4 bases of the junction unmatched.